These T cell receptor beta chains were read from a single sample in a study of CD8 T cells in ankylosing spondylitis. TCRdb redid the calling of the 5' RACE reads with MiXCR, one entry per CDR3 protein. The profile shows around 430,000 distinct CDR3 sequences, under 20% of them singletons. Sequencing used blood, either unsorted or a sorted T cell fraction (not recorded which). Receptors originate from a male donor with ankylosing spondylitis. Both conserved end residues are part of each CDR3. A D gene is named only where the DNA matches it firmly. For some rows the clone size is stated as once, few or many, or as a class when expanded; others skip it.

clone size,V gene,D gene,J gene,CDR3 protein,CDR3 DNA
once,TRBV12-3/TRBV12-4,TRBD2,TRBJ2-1,CTRSSTRLAGNYNEQFF,TGTACCCGCAGTTCCACCAGACTAGCGGGGAACTACAATGAGCAGTTCTTC
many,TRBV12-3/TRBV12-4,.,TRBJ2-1,CASSFHQGSYNEQFF,TGTGCCAGCAGTTTTCATCAAGGGTCCTACAATGAGCAGTTCTTC
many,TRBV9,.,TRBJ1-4,CASSAKYSNEKLFF,TGTGCCAGCAGCGCCAAGTACAGTAATGAAAAACTGTTTTTT
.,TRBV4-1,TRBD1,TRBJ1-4,CASRTRTGLNEKLFF,TGCGCCAGCAGAACCCGGACAGGCCTTAATGAAAAACTGTTTTTT
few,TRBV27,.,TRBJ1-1,CASSLFQANTEAFF,TGTGCCAGCAGTCTCTTTCAAGCGAACACTGAAGCTTTCTTT
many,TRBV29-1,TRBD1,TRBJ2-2,CSYRDRHTGELFF,TGCAGCTACCGGGACAGGCACACCGGGGAGCTGTTTTTT
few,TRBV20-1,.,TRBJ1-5,CSAREQKVLRDQPQHF,TGCAGTGCTCGGGAACAGAAGGTTTTAAGGGATCAGCCCCAGCATTTT
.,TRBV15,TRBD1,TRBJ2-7,CATSRGTDRGAEQYF,TGTGCCACCAGCAGAGGAACGGACAGGGGAGCCGAGCAGTACTTC
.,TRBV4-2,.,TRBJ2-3,CASSQEGTQSRADTQYF,TGTGCCAGCAGCCAAGAGGGGACCCAAAGCCGGGCAGATACGCAGTATTTT
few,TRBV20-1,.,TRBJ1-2,CSAPGGQLTPYGYTF,TGCAGTGCCCCGGGAGGCCAGCTCACTCCCTATGGCTACACCTTC
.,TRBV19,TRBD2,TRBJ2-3,CASSRRGGQQDTQYF,TGTGCCAGTAGTAGGCGCGGGGGGCAGCAAGATACGCAGTATTTT
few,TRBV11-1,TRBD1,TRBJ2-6,CASSLLPLIRDRVSGANVLTF,TGTGCCAGCAGCTTATTACCATTAATTCGGGACAGGGTTTCAGGGGCCAACGTCCTGACTTTC
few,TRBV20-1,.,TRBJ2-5,CSAGPQAKTQYF,TGCAGTGCTGGACCCCAGGCGAAGACCCAGTACTTC
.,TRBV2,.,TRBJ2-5,CASKGETQYF,TGTGCCAGCAAGGGAGAGACCCAGTACTTC
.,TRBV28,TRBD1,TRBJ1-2,CASSSPRDRDYGYTF,TGTGCCAGCAGTTCACCCAGGGACAGAGACTATGGCTACACCTTC
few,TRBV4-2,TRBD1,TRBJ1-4,CASSQGDRGREKLFF,TGTGCCAGCAGCCAAGGGGACAGGGGTAGAGAAAAACTGTTTTTT
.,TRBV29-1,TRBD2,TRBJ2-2,CSVLLGTSGGAGGGELFF,TGCAGCGTGCTACTAGGGACTAGCGGGGGGGCCGGAGGCGGGGAGCTGTTTTTT
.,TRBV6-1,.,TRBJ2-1,CASKSGSFLDNEQFF,TGTGCCAGCAAATCCGGCAGTTTTTTGGACAATGAGCAGTTCTTC
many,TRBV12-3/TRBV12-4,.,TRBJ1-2,CASNPSYTHTHF,TGTGCCAGCAACCCAAGTTACACCCACACCCACTTC
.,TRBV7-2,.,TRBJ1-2,CASSLAPAEANYGYTF,TGTGCCAGCAGCTTAGCGCCGGCAGAGGCTAACTATGGCTACACCTTC
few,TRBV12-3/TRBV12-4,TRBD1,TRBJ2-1,CASSPTGIIPSSYNEQFF,TGTGCCAGCAGTCCGACAGGGATAATACCGAGCTCCTACAATGAGCAGTTCTTC
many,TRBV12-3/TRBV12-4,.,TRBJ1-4,CASSLRGTNEKLFF,TGTGCCAGCAGTTTAAGGGGAACTAATGAAAAACTGTTTTTT
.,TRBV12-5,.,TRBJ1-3,CASGSGAGTGNTIYF,TGTGCTAGTGGTTCTGGGGCAGGGACTGGAAACACCATATATTTT